The rows below give T cell receptor beta chains drawn from one sample of a study of post-analysis software for immune sequencing data. TCRdb itself ran the PCR reads through MiXCR, one entry per CDR3 protein. The sample lists hundreds of thousands of distinct CDR3 sequences; 55% to 60% were seen once. The material sequenced was blood. All receptors come from a girl under 10 years old with multiple sclerosis. CDR3s include the opening cysteine and the closing phenylalanine or tryptophan. The D gene is left open where the match is weak. The size entry is marked missing in some rows and otherwise reads once, few, many or a size class.

>TRBJ2-1|NA|TRBV29-1|few
CSVVRSGYNEQFF
TGCAGCGTTGTGCGGTCCGGGTACAATGAGCAGTTCTTC
>TRBJ2-5|TRBD1|TRBV10-2|few
CASSDRRGGFTKTQYF
TGCGCCAGCAGTGACCGTCGAGGGGGCTTTACGAAGACCCAGTACTTC
>TRBJ1-1|NA|TRBV15|NA
CATSRDSKANTEAFF
TGTGCCACCAGCAGAGATAGTAAGGCGAACACTGAAGCTTTCTTT
>TRBJ2-1|TRBD2|TRBV12-3/TRBV12-4|NA
CASSFLAGGGDEQFF
TGTGCCAGCAGTTTCCTAGCGGGGGGCGGGGATGAGCAGTTCTTC
>TRBJ2-1|NA|TRBV2|NA
CASSEEGRGSYNEQFF
TGTGCCAGCAGTGAAGAGGGGCGGGGCTCTTACAATGAGCAGTTCTTC
>TRBJ2-5|TRBD2|TRBV4-2|NA
CASSQDVRQRGGNEQYF
TGTGCCAGCAGCCAAGATGTGAGACAGCGGGGGGGCAATGAGCAGTACTTC
>TRBJ2-5|NA|TRBV24-1|NA
CATSDFGTYQQETQYF
TGTGCCACCAGTGATTTTGGGACATACCAGCAAGAGACCCAGTACTTC
>TRBJ2-7|NA|TRBV24-1|few
CATSSRTAPYEQYF
TGTGCCACCAGTTCACGGACAGCCCCCTACGAGCAGTACTTC
>TRBJ1-2|NA|TRBV29-1|NA
CSVQAGRQNYGYTF
TGCAGCGTTCAAGCGGGAAGACAGAACTATGGCTACACCTTC
>TRBJ2-2|TRBD1|TRBV5-1|NA
CASSLAGGDTGELFF
TGCGCCAGCAGCTTGGCAGGGGGCGACACCGGGGAGCTGTTTTTT
>TRBJ2-4|NA|TRBV10-3|NA
CAISEPGRGNIQYF
TGTGCCATCAGTGAACCCGGCAGGGGTAACATTCAGTACTTC
>TRBJ1-4|NA|TRBV10-3|NA
CAISEEPTNEKLFF
TGTGCCATCAGTGAGGAACCAACTAATGAAAAACTGTTTTTT
>TRBJ1-1|NA|TRBV2|NA
CASSEAPPPGRTEAFF
TGTGCCAGCAGTGAGGCCCCACCCCCAGGGCGGACTGAAGCTTTCTTT
>TRBJ1-1|TRBD1|TRBV27|few
CASNDRGTAEAFF
TGTGCCAGCAACGACAGGGGGACGGCTGAAGCTTTCTTT
>TRBJ2-1|TRBD2|TRBV9|NA
CASSRSGSLLNEQFF
TGTGCCAGCAGCCGAAGCGGGAGTCTCCTCAATGAGCAGTTCTTC
>TRBJ2-1|TRBD2|TRBV25-1|few
CASSALAGQNEQFF
TGTGCCAGCAGTGCCCTAGCGGGCCAAAATGAGCAGTTCTTC
>TRBJ2-5|TRBD1|TRBV20-1|NA
CSARGTGTGIETQYF
TGCAGTGCTAGAGGGACCGGGACAGGGATTGAGACCCAGTACTTC
>TRBJ2-6|TRBD1|TRBV3-1|NA
CASSDRQGIGGANVLTF
TGTGCCAGCAGCGACCGACAGGGGATAGGCGGGGCCAACGTCCTGACTTTC
>TRBJ2-7|NA|TRBV6-1|NA
CASSDLAWPKSSYEQYF
TGTGCCAGCAGTGACTTAGCTTGGCCCAAAAGCTCCTACGAGCAGTACTTC
>TRBJ2-1|TRBD1|TRBV4-3|NA
CASSHPGTGEEQFF
TGCGCCAGCAGCCACCCCGGGACAGGGGAAGAGCAGTTCTTC
>TRBJ2-7|NA|TRBV7-9|NA
CASSLGENYEQYF
TGTGCCAGCAGCTTAGGCGAGAACTACGAGCAGTACTTC
>TRBJ1-1|NA|TRBV11-2|NA
CASSLAWAGGTAFF
TGTGCCAGCAGCTTAGCCTGGGCGGGAGGGACAGCTTTCTTT
>TRBJ2-2|NA|TRBV7-6|once
CASILNPGEGGELFF
TGTGCCAGCATCCTAAACCCTGGTGAAGGCGGGGAGCTGTTTTTT
>TRBJ2-7|TRBD2|TRBV11-2|NA
CASSTTSGNYEQYF
TGTGCCAGCAGCACTACTAGCGGAAACTACGAGCAGTACTTC
>TRBJ2-1|NA|TRBV15|NA
CATSRPGRQEQFF
TGTGCCACCAGCAGACCCGGCAGACAGGAGCAGTTCTTC
>TRBJ2-7|TRBD1|TRBV27|few
CASSLATGGYEQYF
TGTGCCAGCAGTTTGGCCACAGGGGGCTACGAGCAGTACTTC
>TRBJ2-3|TRBD2|TRBV20-1|NA
CSAGGGTSGTDTQYF
TGCAGTGCTGGAGGAGGGACTAGCGGCACAGATACGCAGTATTTT
>TRBJ2-1|TRBD2|TRBV7-3|NA
CASSPGTSGGDEQFF
TGTGCCAGCAGCCCGGGGACTAGCGGGGGGGATGAGCAGTTCTTC
>TRBJ2-1|TRBD2|TRBV5-6|NA
CASSLALAGGSSYNEQFF
TGTGCCAGCAGCTTGGCTCTAGCGGGAGGGAGCTCCTACAATGAGCAGTTCTTC
>TRBJ1-5|NA|TRBV6-6|few
CASSYSGRSNQPQHF
TGTGCCAGCAGTTACTCTGGACGGTCTAATCAGCCCCAGCATTTT
>TRBJ2-5|NA|TRBV29-1|NA
CGARAGVQETQYF
TGCGGCGCCCGGGCAGGGGTCCAAGAGACCCAGTACTTC
>TRBJ1-3|NA|TRBV12-3/TRBV12-4|NA
CASSLWGSSGNTIYF
TGTGCCAGCAGTTTGTGGGGCAGCTCTGGAAACACCATATATTTT
>TRBJ2-1|NA|TRBV7-9|few
CASSLTGANHNEQFF
TGTGCCAGCAGCTTAACGGGGGCTAATCACAATGAGCAGTTCTTC
>TRBJ2-5|TRBD1|TRBV20-1|NA
CSAERGDRRREQETQYF
TGCAGTGCAGAAAGAGGGGACAGGCGACGAGAGCAAGAGACCCAGTACTTC
>TRBJ2-1|NA|TRBV20-1|NA
CSARRLWGEQFF
TGCAGTGCTAGAAGGTTGTGGGGGGAGCAGTTCTTC
>TRBJ2-5|NA|TRBV7-3|few
CASRRTEQETQYF
TGTGCCAGCAGGCGGACAGAGCAAGAGACCCAGTACTTC
>TRBJ2-1|TRBD2|TRBV7-2|few
CASSLEIIAGADEQFF
TGTGCCAGCAGCTTAGAGATAATAGCGGGAGCGGATGAGCAGTTCTTC